Shown below are 23 T cell receptor beta chains from a single sample sequenced in a study of T cells after yellow fever vaccination. TCRdb independently ran MiXCR on the 5' RACE reads; one entry per CDR3 protein. The profile covers hundreds of thousands of distinct CDR3 sequences, with approximately 5.7% appearing a single time and 15% taken by the ten largest. The sample consisted of PBMCs, taken 5 days after the yellow fever booster vaccination. These receptor sequences come from a young man who received the YFV17D yellow fever vaccine.

This clonotype was observed at least ten times. The DNA for the CDR3 is TGTGCCAGCAGCTTTCGGGCGGCTTACGAGCAGTACTTC. This gives the protein CASSFRAAYEQYF. The rearrangement joins TRBV7-9 to TRBJ2-7; D remains ambiguous. The CDR3 runs to 13 residues. V was pared by 3 bases and J by 4 bases, with 10 bases between. The V gene's germline CDR1 is SEHNR and CDR2 FQNEAQ (reference sequence).

V and J are TRBV5-1 and TRBJ2-3; no firm D call. The CDR3 covers 13 residues. V was shortened by 6 bases and J by 2 bases, with 10 bases between the two germline ends. Germline CDR1 is SGHRS and CDR2 is YFSETQ. The CDR3 loop is CASKVEHTDTQYF. The DNA for the CDR3 is TGCGCCAGCAAGGTGGAGCACACAGATACGCAGTATTTT. Together with reference TRBV5-1 and TRBJ2-3, the CDR3 gives the full variable domain: KAGVTQTPRYLIKTRGQQVTLSCSPISGHRSVSWYQQTPGQGLQFLFEYFSETQRNKGNFPGRFSGRQFSNSRSEMNVSTLELGDSALYLCASKVEHTDTQYFGPGTRLTVL.

CDR3 sequence reads: CSARDPFKLAGVDEQFF. CDR3 bases: TGCAGTGCTAGAGATCCTTTTAAACTAGCGGGAGTCGATGAGCAGTTCTTC. This chain links TRBV20-1 with TRBJ2-1; 11 bases match TRBD2. CDR3 length: 17 amino acids. CDR1 is DFQATT and CDR2 is SNEGSKA in the germline V gene (reference sequence). Losses at the gene ends were 0 bases for V and 8 bases for J; bases not matched to a gene: 12.

This clonotype was picked up a small number of times. The rearrangement links TRBV7-8 to TRBJ1-2; D uncertain. The CDR3 length is 16 residues. The V and J ends lost 2 bases and 6 bases respectively, with 19 bases between them. Germline V gene sequence: CDR1 SGHVS, CDR2 FQNEAQ. CDR3 sequence: CASSLRRIAGKHGYTF. Written as DNA, the CDR3 is TGTGCCAGCAGCTTACGGAGGATCGCTGGAAAGCATGGCTACACCTTC. Full variable domain (missing parts from reference TRBV7-8 and TRBJ1-2): GAGVSQSPRYKVAKRGQDVALRCDPISGHVSLFWYQQALGQGPEFLTYFQNEAQLDKSGLPSDRFFAERPEGSVSTLKIQRTQQEDSAVYLCASSLRRIAGKHGYTFGSGTRLTVV.

The chain links TRBV7-6 to TRBJ2-3; D unclear. Germline assignment: CDR1 SGHVS and CDR2 FNYEAQ. This CDR3 region has 14 residues. V lost 4 bases and J lost 4, with 12 bases in between. In DNA, the CDR3 is TGTGCCAGCAGCTCCTACTCCATGCCAGATACGCAGTATTTT. Protein product: CASSSYSMPDTQYF.

This clonotype was picked up many times. The chain joins TRBV7-8 to TRBJ2-3; TRBD1 agrees at 9 bases. V dropped 2 bases and J dropped 2; count of bases not matched to a gene: 5. CDR3 length: 16 amino acids. From germline, CDR1 is SGHVS and CDR2 FQNEAQ. CDR3: CASSLLTGGPTDTQYF. CDR3 sequence (DNA): TGTGCCAGCAGCTTACTGACAGGGGGTCCCACAGATACGCAGTATTTT.

This clonotype was counted only a few times. The gene calls are TRBV7-2 and TRBJ2-5; perhaps D is TRBD1 or TRBD2 (5 bases each). This CDR3 contains 14 residues. The ends were cut back, 5 bases at V and 6 bases at J, with 16 bases in the middle. Germline V CDR1 and CDR2: SGHTA, FQGNSA. The CDR3 nucleotides are TGTGCCAGCAGCCCTGGGGACCCCGGGCAGACCCAGTACTTC. Translated, it gives CASSPGDPGQTQYF.

In this sample, this clonotype turned up many times. The CDR3 DNA reads as TGTGCCAGCATTACGCAGGGGCTCTATGGCTACACCTTC. Translated: CASITQGLYGYTF. The chain uses TRBV5-6 and TRBJ1-2; D may be TRBD1 (6 bases). The germline gives CDR1 SGHDT, CDR2 YYEEEE. This CDR3 region has 13 residues. V lost 6 bases and J lost 4, with 13 bases in between.

This clonotype was recorded at least ten times. The chain combines TRBV5-1 with TRBJ2-1, with 12 nucleotides matching TRBD2. This CDR3 is 17 amino acids long. Germline assignment: CDR1 SGHRS and CDR2 YFSETQ. The V and J ends lost 3 bases and 8 bases, in that order; junction bases with no gene match: 12. The CDR3, as DNA: TGCGCCAGCAGCTCGGGCCTTCTAGCGGGAGGGAGGGATGAGCAGTTCTTC. Its protein product is CASSSGLLAGGRDEQFF.

At least ten counts were recorded for this clonotype. The chain links TRBV6-6 to TRBJ2-5; a possible D gene is TRBD2 (5 bases). The CDR3 runs 13 residues. Per the germline V gene, CDR1 is MNHNY and CDR2 is SVGAGI (reference sequence). V was shortened by 8 bases and J by 5 bases, with 15 bases between the two germline ends. The CDR3 DNA sequence: TGTGCCAGCGATCGAGGGTACGGTGAGACCCAGTACTTC. Translated, it gives CASDRGYGETQYF.

This clonotype was found many times. The chain carries TRBV28 and TRBJ1-5; 7 positions agree with TRBD1. J gave up 0 bases and V 5 bases, and 10 bases lay outside the gene matches. CDR1 is MDHEN, CDR2 SYDVKM, per germline. This CDR3 region has 17 residues. CDR3 in amino acids: CASSLSQGTYSNQPQHF. The DNA for the CDR3 is TGTGCCAGCAGTCTATCACAGGGGACCTATAGCAATCAGCCCCAGCATTTT.

This clonotype came up many times. V is TRBV5-1 and J is TRBJ1-2; unclear D gene. V was trimmed by 2 bases and J by 4 bases, leaving 9 bases between them. The germline gives CDR1 SGHRS, CDR2 YFSETQ. This CDR3 is 13 amino acids long. DNA for the CDR3: TGCGCCAGCAGCTTTGAGTCGGGCTATGGCTACACCTTC. This sequence encodes CASSFESGYGYTF.

V and J are TRBV5-1 and TRBJ1-4; a possible D gene is TRBD1 (5 bases). Germline CDR1 and CDR2: SGHRS and YFSETQ. The ends were cut back, 2 bases at V and 8 bases at J, with 19 bases in the middle. This CDR3 contains 16 residues. The CDR3 DNA reads TGCGCCAGCAGCTTTGGGACCGCCGAGGGAGACGAAAAACTGTTTTTT. Amino acid sequence: CASSFGTAEGDEKLFF.

There are many counts of this clonotype. This rearrangement joins TRBV25-1 to TRBJ2-7; 9 nucleotides line up with TRBD2. Germline V CDR1 and CDR2: MGHDK, SYGVNS. J gave up 4 bases and V 5 bases, and 12 bases lay outside the gene matches. The CDR3 has 16 residues. In DNA, the CDR3 is TGTGCCAGCAGTTACTATAGCGGGAGTGCCCCTTACGAGCAGTACTTC. Translating it yields CASSYYSGSAPYEQYF.

This rearrangement joins TRBV5-1 to TRBJ1-5; TRBD1 matches 12 bases. Germline V gene sequence: CDR1 SGHRS, CDR2 YFSETQ. Trimming removed 2 bases from V and 5 bases from J; junction bases left unmatched: 5. The CDR3 runs 16 residues. The CDR3 DNA sequence: TGCGCCAGCAGCTTAGGGACAGGGGGCGCGGATCAGCCCCAGCATTTT. Translation gives CASSLGTGGADQPQHF.

The chain employs TRBV7-2 and TRBJ2-1; 12 positions agree with TRBD2. CDR1 is SGHTA and CDR2 is FQGNSA in the germline V gene. Losses at the gene ends were 5 bases for V and 9 bases for J; bases not matched to a gene: 11. The CDR3 extends over 16 amino acids. CDR3 region: CASSPPSSGRAGEQFF. CDR3 coding DNA: TGTGCCAGCAGCCCCCCCTCTAGCGGGAGGGCTGGTGAGCAGTTCTTC.

Many counts were recorded for this clonotype. The gene calls are TRBV12-3 or TRBV12-4 and TRBJ2-1, with D hard to call. The V gene lost 9 bases and the J gene lost 4 bases, with 10 bases spanning the gap. This CDR3 spans 12 amino acids. In nucleotides, the CDR3 is TGTGCCAGTTCGGACCGGTACAATGAGCAGTTCTTC. It translates to CASSDRYNEQFF.

This clonotype has only a few counts. This chain links TRBV13 with TRBJ2-5; D may be TRBD1 (6 bases). This CDR3 spans 14 amino acids. V lost 5 bases, J lost 3 bases, and 13 bases lay in between. Germline V gene data show CDR1 as PRHDT and CDR2 as FYEKMQ (reference sequence). DNA for the CDR3: TGTGCCAGCAGCACGGACAGTGAAAAAGAGACCCAGTACTTC. Its protein product is CASSTDSEKETQYF.

At least ten counts were recorded for this clonotype. The CDR3 is CSAYELAKNIQYF. For the CDR3, the DNA is TGCAGTGCTTATGAGCTAGCCAAAAACATTCAGTACTTC. This chain joins TRBV20-1 and TRBJ2-4; D uncertain. Germline-derived CDR1 and CDR2 are DFQATT and SNEGSKA (reference sequence). CDR3 length: 13 residues. V was pared by 5 bases and J by 0 bases, with 8 bases between.

V is TRBV7-9 and J is TRBJ2-3, with TRBD2 as a possible D gene (6 bases). CDR3 length equals 15 residues. Trimming cost V 5 bases and J 0 bases, with 12 bases left between them. Germline V lookup: CDR1 SEHNR, CDR2 FQNEAQ (reference sequence). The CDR3 spells CASSLWRESTDTQYF. The DNA of the CDR3 is TGTGCCAGCAGCCTTTGGAGGGAAAGCACAGATACGCAGTATTTT.

This clonotype was observed a few times. The rearrangement joins TRBV5-1 to TRBJ2-1; D possibly corresponds to TRBD2 (7 bases). From germline, CDR1 is SGHRS and CDR2 YFSETQ. V was pared by 2 bases and J by 6 bases, with 30 bases between. The CDR3 consists of 20 residues. The CDR3 coding sequence is TGCGCCAGCAGCTTCGCGGACGGGGGGCCTAGGAGAGGGGGGCGCAATGAGCAGTTCTTC. Its protein product is CASSFADGGPRRGGRNEQFF.

The V gene is TRBV7-2, the J gene TRBJ2-7; 11 bases are a match to TRBD2. The length of the CDR3 is 16 residues. The germline V gene has CDR1 SGHTA and CDR2 FQGNSA. V gave up 3 bases and J gave up 3 bases; unmatched junction bases: 7. The CDR3 spells CASSFGTSGSIYEQYF. CDR3 bases: TGTGCCAGCAGCTTTGGAACTAGCGGGAGTATCTACGAGCAGTACTTC.

This chain links TRBV2 with TRBJ2-1; possible D gene TRBD2, 6 bases. From germline, CDR1 is SNHLY and CDR2 FYNNEI. This CDR3 comprises 15 residues. The V end was cut by 10 bases, the J end by 9 bases, with 25 bases between. The CDR3 nucleotides are TGTGCCACCCACCGGGCACAAGGAGCGCGGGGTGAGCAGTTCTTC. Protein: CATHRAQGARGEQFF.